This T cell receptor beta chain was sequenced during a study of blood T cell repertoires in COVID-19. As for the study in general: PBMCs, B-cell-depleted T cells, or T cells provided the cDNA or gDNA that made up the material.

Methods used by the authors: From reference gene primer amplification, estimates of nucleated cell counts were derived. The protocol was immunoSEQ multiplex PCR, while the TCRdb copy is restricted to in-frame clones and leaves out a portion. V, J and clone size are taken as reported in that table, and D and trimming were inferred from the DNA itself. The sample holds about 140,000 clones, roughly 86% seen once. This clone was picked up a small number of times. The clonotype originates from a man between 65 and 80 years old with acute or convalescent COVID-19. The specimen was peripheral blood.

For the CDR3, the DNA is TGTGCCTGGAGTCGGGGGACAGGTGACTACGAGCAGTACTTC. Translating it yields CAWSRGTGDYEQYF. J is TRBJ2-7 and V is TRBV30, with 8 positions matching TRBD1. Germline CDR1 and CDR2: GTSNPN and SVGIG (reference sequence). Unmatched junction bases numbered 6, after V lost 2 bases and J lost 3 bases. The CDR3 is 14 residues long.